This T cell receptor (beta chain) was captured in a study of cytomegalovirus exposure and HLA in healthy donors. PCR used 60 Vbeta primers and 13 Jbeta primers. Using immunoSEQ multiplex PCR, the repertoire was profiled, and TCRdb retains in-frame clones only, with some absent. The table records around 88,000 clones, just under 80% of them present only once. Germline values: CDR1 SGHAT, CDR2 FQDESV (reference sequence). V lost 11 bases, J lost 2 bases, and 8 bases lay in between. CDR3 length: 11 residues. This chain joins TRBV11-1 and TRBJ2-3; no reliable D call. The sequence was obtained from a woman aged 40 to 50 in good health and CMV-seropositive. The sample comprised PBMCs. CDR3 DNA: TGTGCCCCCCGGTACACAGATACGCAGTATTTT. It is translated as CAPRYTDTQYF. Looking up the rest from reference TRBV11-1 and TRBJ2-3 gives the full variable domain: EAEVAQSPRYKITEKSQAVAFWCDPISGHATLYWYRQILGQGPELLVQFQDESVVDDSQLPKDRFSAERLKGVDSTLKIQPAELGDSAMYLCAPRYTDTQYFGPGTRLTVL.